This T cell receptor beta chain was recovered during a study of memory CD4+ T cells and cytomegalovirus serostatus. Original processing notes: After removing out-of-frame reads, over 2 million distinct TCRbeta sequences remained. Generated by immunoSEQ multiplex PCR, the TCRdb table keeps only in-frame clones and is missing some. For V, J and clone size, that table is used; D and trimming come from the DNA. The repertoire has around 61,000 clones, about 80% of them found once; the top ten carry roughly 0.4%. Single viable CD3+CD4+CD8-CD45RO+ cells were sorted as the memory CD4+ T cells. The germline gives CDR1 SGHRS, CDR2 YFSETQ. V was pared by 4 bases and J by 4 bases, with 10 bases of the junction left unmatched. CDR3 size: 16 residues.

Sequences were obtained from memory CD4+ T cells from blood. J is TRBJ2-3 and V is TRBV5-1; TRBD2 matches at 9 bases. The receptor was isolated from an adult in good health and CMV-seronegative. The CDR3 coding sequence is TGCGCCAGCAGCCGGCAAGCGGGGGGCTTCGCAGATACGCAGTATTTT. This sequence encodes CASSRQAGGFADTQYF.